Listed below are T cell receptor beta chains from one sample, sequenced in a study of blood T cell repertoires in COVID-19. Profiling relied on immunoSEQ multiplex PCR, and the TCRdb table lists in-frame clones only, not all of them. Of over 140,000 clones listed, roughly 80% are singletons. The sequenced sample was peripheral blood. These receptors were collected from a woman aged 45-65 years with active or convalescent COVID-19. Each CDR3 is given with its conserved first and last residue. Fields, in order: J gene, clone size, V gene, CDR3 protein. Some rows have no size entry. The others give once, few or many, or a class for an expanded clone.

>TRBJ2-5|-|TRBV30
CAWSFRALRETQYF
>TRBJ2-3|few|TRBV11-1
CASSFVSGGAVDTQYF
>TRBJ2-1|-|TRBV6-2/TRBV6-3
CASSPSPGHLHNEQFF
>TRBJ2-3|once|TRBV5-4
CASSPGRGSGTDTQYF
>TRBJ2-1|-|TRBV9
CASSPWTSGANEQFF
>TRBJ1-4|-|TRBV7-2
CASSLERGWEKLFF
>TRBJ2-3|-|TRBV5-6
CASSRQGVSRDTQYF
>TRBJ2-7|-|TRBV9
CASTKGGGSSYEQYF
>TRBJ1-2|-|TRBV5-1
CASSLGAGQANYGYTF
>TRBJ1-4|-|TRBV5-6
CASSLLGATNEKLFF
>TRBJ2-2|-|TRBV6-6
CASSPRTTSGRATGELFF
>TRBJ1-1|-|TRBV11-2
CASSFMNTEAFF
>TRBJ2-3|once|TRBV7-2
CASRPGSGGSTDTQYF
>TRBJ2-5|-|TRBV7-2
CASRSVLQETQYF